Shown below are 11 T cell receptor beta chains from a single sample sequenced in a study of blood T cells in healthy people across ages. Through a sample-barcoded 5' primer and a J-beta primer mix, a second PCR was run for 7 to 11 cycles. TCRdb reprocessed the 5' RACE reads via MiXCR and lists one record per CDR3 protein. The sample has 1.5 million to 2 million distinct CDR3 sequences; roughly 27% are singletons. Sample: blood. The receptor set was obtained from a woman aged 25 to 39 in good health.

The gene calls are TRBV2 and TRBJ2-5; unclear D gene. V gave up 3 bases and J gave up 9 bases, with 14 bases separating them. This CDR3 contains 13 residues. Germline CDR1 and CDR2: SNHLY and FYNNEI. This chain's CDR3 is CASSDQSGTPQYF. The CDR3 nucleotides read TGTGCCAGCAGTGACCAGTCGGGCACTCCCCAGTACTTC.

The table lists this clonotype with a few counts. Just one base apart from a much larger clone, this may be a read error. The chain combines TRBV24-1 with TRBJ2-7, with TRBD1 identical over 12 bases. The CDR3 totals 16 residues. Germline V CDR1 and CDR2: KGHDR, SFDVKD. For the CDR3, the DNA is TGTGCCGCCAGTGACGCGGGACAGGGGGCAGTCGACGAGCAGTACTTC. Translation gives CAASDAGQGAVDEQYF.

This clonotype was detected a few times. The chain links TRBV4-1 to TRBJ1-1, with a weak D call TRBD1 (5 bases). Trimming took 1 base from V and 3 from J, leaving 9 bases between them. Germline values: CDR1 MGHRA, CDR2 YSYEKL. The CDR3 is made up of 14 amino acids. CDR3 DNA: TGCGCCAGCAGCCAAGGGATGGGGGACACTGAAGCTTTCTTT. Translated: CASSQGMGDTEAFF.

V and J are TRBV25-1 and TRBJ2-1, with 12 nucleotides matching TRBD2. The CDR3 is 15 amino acids. In germline, CDR1 is MGHDK, CDR2 SYGVNS. Germline trimming cut 3 bases from V and 7 bases from J; bases unmatched to any gene: 4. The CDR3 DNA sequence: TGTGCCAGCAGTGACCCGACTAGCGGGAGAAATGAGCAGTTCTTC. Protein: CASSDPTSGRNEQFF. Complete variable domain (other parts from reference TRBV25-1 and TRBJ2-1): EADIYQTPRYLVIGTGKKITLECSQTMGHDKMYWYQQDPGMELHLIHYSYGVNSTEKGDLSSESTVSRIRTEHFPLTLESARPSHTSQYLCASSDPTSGRNEQFFGPGTRLTVL.

The rearrangement joins TRBV20-1 to TRBJ2-4; 10 bases agree with TRBD2. Near its end, the DNA agrees better with TRBJ2-5, so the J call may be wrong. The CDR3 runs to 20 residues. Germline assignment: CDR1 DFQATT and CDR2 SNEGSKA (reference sequence). This CDR3 reads CSARTPRGGTSDIYQETQYF. In DNA, the CDR3 is TGCAGTGCCAGGACACCCCGTGGGGGGACTAGCGATATATACCAAGAGACCCAGTACTTC.

The chain uses TRBV20-1 and TRBJ2-3; a possible D gene is TRBD2 (6 bases). This CDR3 contains 15 residues. CDR1 is DFQATT and CDR2 is SNEGSKA in the germline V gene (reference sequence). Trimming left V 3 bases short and J 4 bases short, with 17 bases between. CDR3 amino acids: CSARLPGLSADTQYF. CDR3 bases: TGCAGTGCTAGGTTACCGGGACTTAGCGCAGATACGCAGTATTTT.

Written as DNA, the CDR3 is TGTGCCAGCAGCTCCGGACTAACGGGATATACGCAGTATTTT. It yields the protein CASSSGLTGYTQYF. J is TRBJ2-3 and V is TRBV7-2, with D maybe TRBD2 (6 bases). Germline V gene lookup returns CDR1 SGHTA and CDR2 FQGNSA. The CDR3 loop spans 14 amino acids. The germline V and J ends were trimmed by 4 bases and 7 bases, with 15 bases remaining between them.

With respect to this clonotype: At one end the junction does not follow the germline gene, possibly because of a read error. The V gene is TRBV12-3 or TRBV12-4, the J gene TRBJ2-3; TRBD2 matches 7 bases. This CDR3 comprises 15 residues. The CDR3 region is CATREGRRHADAQYF. The CDR3 DNA follows: TGTGCCACCAGGGAGGGGAGACGCCACGCAGATGCGCAGTATTTT.

This clonotype has just a few counts. V is TRBV9 and J is TRBJ1-1; D not resolved. V was trimmed by 4 bases and J by 5 bases, leaving 15 bases between them. The CDR3 is 14 amino acids. Germline V gene lookup returns CDR1 SGDLS and CDR2 YYNGEE. CDR3 protein: CASSYRSEGTEAFF. CDR3 bases: TGTGCCAGCAGCTATAGATCTGAAGGAACTGAAGCTTTCTTT.

The V call is TRBV12-3 or TRBV12-4, the J call TRBJ1-2; D ambiguous. V was clipped by 3 bases and J by 7 bases, with 18 bases between them. CDR3 length: 15 residues. The CDR3 protein is CASSLSSGGLGGYTF. CDR3 nucleotides: TGTGCCAGCAGTTTGTCTTCAGGAGGTCTTGGTGGCTACACCTTC.

This clonotype was counted at least ten times. This chain links TRBV4-1 with TRBJ1-2, with D possibly being TRBD1 (5 bases). The CDR3 length is 16 residues. Per the germline V gene, CDR1 is MGHRA and CDR2 is YSYEKL. With 3 bases removed from V and 1 base from J, the gap between germline ends came to 15 bases. The CDR3 DNA reads TGCGCCAGCAGCCAGACCGGGACCCAGCTTAACTATGGCTACACCTTC. It yields the protein CASSQTGTQLNYGYTF.